The present T cell receptor (beta chain) was sequenced within a study of cytomegalovirus exposure and HLA in healthy donors. CDR1 and CDR2 (germline): MNHEY, SMNVEV (reference sequence). With 6 bases removed from V and 5 bases from J, the gap between germline ends came to 22 bases. The CDR3 runs to 16 residues. In the PCR, 60 Vbeta and 13 Jbeta primers were used. Method: immunoSEQ multiplex PCR; TCRdb's copy keeps in-frame clones and lacks some. This sample has fewer than 250,000 clones, with over 70% found just once. The specimen was PBMCs. This TCR came from a boy under 10 years old in good health and CMV-seronegative. The chain uses TRBV27 and TRBJ2-5, with a tentative D call TRBD2 (6 bases). The CDR3 reads CASSRGDVSAVETQYF. In DNA form, the CDR3 reads TGTGCCAGCAGCCGCGGGGACGTCTCCGCCGTCGAGACCCAGTACTTC.